These 18 T cell receptor beta chains share one sample of origin, sequenced in a study of blood T cell repertoires in COVID-19. Produced via immunoSEQ multiplex PCR; TCRdb's table is partial and in-frame only. The sample lists 300,000 or so clones, around four fifths occurring once. The specimen sequenced was peripheral blood. The source is a woman aged 45-65 years with acute or convalescent COVID-19.

The chain joins TRBV15 to TRBJ2-1; 7 bases match TRBD2. Germline CDR1 and CDR2: LNHNV and YYDKDF (reference sequence). The junction had 10 bases not matched to a gene; V was cut back by 5 bases and J by 0 bases. There are 17 residues in the CDR3. CDR3 residues: CATSGIGGGSSYNEQFF. The CDR3 DNA reads TGTGCCACCAGCGGTATAGGAGGCGGGAGCTCCTACAATGAGCAGTTCTTC.

This clone has just one count. The rearrangement links TRBV24-1 to TRBJ1-2, with D perhaps matching TRBD1 (6 bases). Trimming took 3 bases from V and 5 from J, leaving 12 bases between them. The CDR3 is 14 amino acids. Germline assignment: CDR1 KGHDR and CDR2 SFDVKD. CDR3 sequence: CATSDTGTPYGYTF. CDR3 nucleotide sequence: TGTGCCACCAGTGATACCGGGACACCTTATGGCTACACCTTC.

J is TRBJ2-3 and V is TRBV2, with TRBD2 matching over 10 bases. The CDR3 covers 15 residues. CDR1 and CDR2 from the germline V gene are SNHLY and FYNNEI. Trimming removed 7 bases from V and 7 bases from J; junction bases left unmatched: 11. CDR3 sequence: CASTRTSGTRNTQYF. For the CDR3, the DNA is TGTGCCAGCACTAGGACTAGCGGTACTCGAAATACGCAGTATTTT.

The CDR3 region has the DNA TGTGCCAGCACCGAGTTGTCCCTTCACTATGGCTACACCTTC. Protein: CASTELSLHYGYTF. The chain joins TRBV2 to TRBJ1-2; D not resolved. The CDR3 sequence is 14 residues long. Trimming stripped 7 bases from V and 3 bases from J, with 15 bases between. The germline V gene has CDR1 SNHLY and CDR2 FYNNEI.

Regarding this clone: A much larger clone lies one base from this, so it may be a read error. This CDR3 is also generated by other DNA sequences in the sample. The chain recombines TRBV7-2 with TRBJ2-5; D may be TRBD1 (5 bases). This CDR3 is built from 14 residues. V was shortened by 1 base and J by 1 base, with 7 bases between the two germline ends. Germline-derived CDR1 and CDR2 are SGHTA and FQGNSA. The CDR3 is CASSLGGSQETQYF. Written as DNA, the CDR3 is TGTGCCAGCAGCTTAGGGGGCAGCCAAGAGACCCAGTACTTC.

The chain employs TRBV5-4 and TRBJ2-3; TRBD2 might be the D (5 bases). The CDR3 sequence is 13 residues long. Trimming left V 0 bases short and J 9 bases short, with 11 bases between. Germline V lookup: CDR1 SGHNT, CDR2 YYREEE (reference sequence). The CDR3 spells CASSLDSARTQYF. Written as DNA, the CDR3 is TGTGCCAGCAGCTTGGATAGCGCCAGGACGCAGTATTTT.

The J gene is TRBJ1-1, the V gene TRBV5-1, with a possible D match to TRBD1 (5 bases). Germline values: CDR1 SGHRS, CDR2 YFSETQ. The V end was cut by 2 bases, the J end by 4 bases, with 18 bases between. CDR3 size: 16 residues. The CDR3 spells CASSFGAWDVSTEAFF. CDR3 coding DNA: TGCGCCAGCAGCTTTGGGGCGTGGGATGTGAGCACTGAAGCTTTCTTT.

This rearrangement joins TRBV7-2 to TRBJ2-5, with a possible D match to TRBD1 (6 bases). The length of the CDR3 is 15 residues. V was pared by 3 bases and J by 0 bases, with 11 bases between. Germline V gives CDR1 SGHTA, CDR2 FQGNSA. The CDR3 DNA sequence: TGTGCCAGCAGCTTGGGGGCGCAAGACCAAGAGACCCAGTACTTC. Amino acid sequence: CASSLGAQDQETQYF.

As regards this clone: Other DNA sequences of this sample code for an identical CDR3. V usage is TRBV19 and J usage is TRBJ2-2; weak D call: TRBD2 (5 bases). From germline, CDR1 is LNHDA and CDR2 SQIVND (reference sequence). The length of the CDR3 is 15 residues. V was trimmed by 3 bases and J by 3 bases, leaving 11 bases between them. The CDR3 DNA follows: TGTGCCAGTAGTATCTCGGGGTTGTACACCGGGGAGCTGTTTTTT. Residues: CASSISGLYTGELFF.

The chain uses TRBV19 and TRBJ1-4; 8 positions match TRBD1. V gave up 4 bases and J gave up 5 bases; unmatched junction bases: 3. Germline CDR1 is LNHDA and CDR2 is SQIVND (reference sequence). The CDR3 runs 14 residues. The CDR3 protein is CASSTTGANEKLFF. The CDR3 DNA reads TGTGCCAGTAGTACGACAGGGGCCAATGAAAAACTGTTTTTT.

In its sample, this clone was seen a few times. The gene calls are TRBV30 and TRBJ2-7; no clear D gene. This CDR3 spans 13 amino acids. With 3 bases removed from V and 3 bases from J, the gap between germline ends came to 12 bases. In germline, CDR1 is GTSNPN, CDR2 SVGIG (reference sequence). CDR3 sequence: CAWRLGEYYEQYF. Here the CDR3 DNA reads TGTGCCTGGAGATTGGGCGAGTACTACGAGCAGTACTTC. Filled out from reference TRBV30 and TRBJ2-7, the complete variable domain reads SQTIHQWPATLVQPVGSPLSLECTVEGTSNPNLYWYRQAAGRGLQLLFYSVGIGQISSEVPQNLSASRPQDRQFILSSKKLLLSDSGFYLCAWRLGEYYEQYFGPGTRLTVT.

This sequence joins TRBV2 and TRBJ1-5; D might be TRBD1 (6 bases). Per germline, CDR1 SNHLY and CDR2 FYNNEI. V was cut by 4 bases and J by 3 bases, with 13 bases left in between. CDR3 length: 15 amino acids. The CDR3 DNA follows: TGTGCCAGCAGTGGGGGGCCCCTAATCAATCAGCCCCAGCATTTT. Translated, it gives CASSGGPLINQPQHF.

V is TRBV10-1 and J is TRBJ2-1; TRBD1 is a possible D gene (5 bases). The CDR3 runs 15 residues. Trimming removed 6 bases from V and 4 bases from J, with 16 bases in between. Germline CDR1 WNHNN, CDR2 SYGVQD (reference sequence). The DNA of the CDR3 is TGCGCCAGCAGCCTAGGTGGGGCAGTGTACAATGAGCAGTTCTTC. It yields the protein CASSLGGAVYNEQFF.

The rearrangement uses TRBV18 and TRBJ1-3; D is unresolved. The germline V gene has CDR1 KGHSH and CDR2 LQKENI. CDR3 size: 13 residues. V dropped 5 bases and J dropped 2 bases, with 7 bases sitting between them. The CDR3 nucleotides are TGTGCCAGCTCAGCGGGAACTGGAAACACCATATATTTT. This codes for CASSAGTGNTIYF.

V and J are TRBV19 and TRBJ2-5; 7 bases fit TRBD1. The V and J ends lost 5 bases and 0 bases, in that order; junction bases with no gene match: 6. The CDR3 length is 15 residues. Germline CDR1 LNHDA, CDR2 SQIVND (reference sequence). CDR3 coding DNA: TGTGCCAGTAGTTCTCAGACAGGGTACCAAGAGACCCAGTACTTC. The encoded protein is CASSSQTGYQETQYF.

This clone turned up a few times. CDR3 DNA sequence: TGTGCCAGTAGCCAGGGCTATAGCAATCAGCCCCAGCATTTT. It specifies CASSQGYSNQPQHF. The rearrangement uses TRBV19 and TRBJ1-5; perhaps TRBD1 as D (5 bases). The CDR3 has 14 residues. Trimming removed 6 bases from V and 0 bases from J, with 9 bases in between. Germline V gives CDR1 LNHDA, CDR2 SQIVND (reference sequence). Full variable domain (rest looked up from reference TRBV19 and TRBJ1-5): DGGITQSPKYLFRKEGQNVTLSCEQNLNHDAMYWYRQDPGQGLRLIYYSQIVNDFQKGDIAEGYSVSREKKESFPLTVTSAQKNPTAFYLCASSQGYSNQPQHFGDGTRLSIL.

The CDR3 nucleotides are TGCAGTGCTCACCGACTAGACGAGCAGTACTTC. Encoded protein: CSAHRLDEQYF. The chain carries TRBV20-1 and TRBJ2-7; a weak D match, TRBD2 (6 bases). Germline lookup yields CDR1 DFQATT and CDR2 SNEGSKA (reference sequence). The CDR3 is made up of 11 amino acids. V lost 5 bases, J lost 5 bases, and 10 bases lay in between.

The J gene is TRBJ1-2, the V gene TRBV10-3; TRBD1 matches 9 bases. J was trimmed by 3 bases and V by 6 bases; bases with no gene match: 17. CDR3 length: 18 residues. The germline V gene has CDR1 ENHRY and CDR2 SYGVKD. The CDR3 nucleotides are TGTGCCATCAGCGGGCGGGTCCTTTCGGACAGGGGCTACTATGGCTACACCTTC. Its protein is CAISGRVLSDRGYYGYTF.